Each of the 24 T cell receptor beta chains below was sequenced from the same sample in a study of T-cell reconstitution after alpha-beta-depleted transplantation in children. The TCRbeta library incorporated unique molecular identifiers. TCRdb independently ran MiXCR on the PCR reads; one entry per CDR3 protein. The sample records 530,000 or so distinct CDR3 sequences, more than 20% being singletons. The source material was PBMCs, sampled before TCRalphabeta/CD19-depleted stem cell transplant. These receptor sequences come from a boy under two years old with Wiskott-Aldrich syndrome, due to receive a stem cell transplant.

This clonotype occurred a few times. This chain joins TRBV20-1 and TRBJ2-1, with D unresolved. The CDR3 covers 15 residues. The ends were cut back, 0 bases at V and 7 bases at J, with 16 bases in the middle. Germline V gene data show CDR1 as DFQATT and CDR2 as SNEGSKA (reference sequence). CDR3 DNA sequence: TGCAGTGCTAGAGATCATCGGCGGCTCTATAATGAGCAGTTCTTC. Amino acid sequence: CSARDHRRLYNEQFF.

This clonotype occurred a few times. The chain uses TRBV20-1 and TRBJ2-1; D is undetermined. V was shortened by 0 bases and J by 7 bases, with 10 bases between the two germline ends. Germline assignment: CDR1 DFQATT and CDR2 SNEGSKA (reference sequence). This CDR3 comprises 13 residues. The CDR3 nucleotides read TGCAGTGCTAGAGATTATCGCCGAAATGAGCAGTTCTTC. Protein product: CSARDYRRNEQFF.

This chain uses TRBV4-1 with TRBJ1-6; D remains unclear. V shed 0 bases and J shed 7 bases, with 16 bases lying between them. Per the germline V gene, CDR1 is MGHRA and CDR2 is YSYEKL. There are 17 residues in the CDR3. The CDR3 nucleotides read TGCGCCAGCAGCCAAGATTGGGAGTTTAATGGCAATTCACCCCTCCACTTT. Protein: CASSQDWEFNGNSPLHF.

The genes are TRBV29-1 and TRBJ2-7, with 13 positions matching TRBD2. The germline V gene encodes CDR1 SQVTM and CDR2 ANQGSEA. V was clipped by 4 bases and J by 6 bases; unmatched bases: 3. The CDR3 covers 13 residues. The CDR3 protein is CSVGTSGGFEQYF. In DNA, the CDR3 is TGCAGCGTTGGGACTAGCGGGGGTTTCGAGCAGTACTTC.

This chain links TRBV11-2 with TRBJ2-6; D possibly corresponds to TRBD1 (6 bases). V lost 6 bases and J 4 bases, leaving 13 bases between the germline ends. The CDR3 contains 15 residues. Germline V gene lookup returns CDR1 SGHAT and CDR2 FQNNGV. Here the CDR3 DNA reads TGTGCCAGCAGGATCAGGGGAAACGGGGCCAACGTCCTGACTTTC. Its translation: CASRIRGNGANVLTF.

This sequence joins TRBV4-2 and TRBJ1-1; 9 bases are a match to TRBD1. With 1 base clipped from V and 5 bases from J, the junction kept 5 bases outside the gene matches. Per germline, CDR1 LGHNA and CDR2 YNFKEQ. The CDR3 length is 15 residues. Written as DNA, the CDR3 is TGTGCCAGCAGCCAAGGTGGACAGGGGAGAACTGAAGCTTTCTTT. It translates to CASSQGGQGRTEAFF.

The rearrangement uses TRBV28 and TRBJ2-1; 8 bases line up with TRBD2. The CDR3 length is 14 residues. In germline, CDR1 is MDHEN, CDR2 SYDVKM. V was pared by 4 bases and J by 7 bases, with 6 bases of the junction left unmatched. CDR3 in amino acids: CASSYREGRNEQFF. The CDR3 coding sequence is TGTGCCAGCAGTTATCGGGAGGGCAGAAATGAGCAGTTCTTC.

There are a few counts of this clonotype. The chain employs TRBV5-6 and TRBJ2-2, with D perhaps given as TRBD1 or TRBD2 (6 bases each). V was trimmed by 4 bases and J by 5 bases, leaving 18 bases between them. Germline V gives CDR1 SGHDT, CDR2 YYEEEE. This CDR3 is built from 16 residues. CDR3 sequence (DNA): TGTGCCAGCAGCCTACGCGGGGACATAATAACCGGGGAGCTGTTTTTT. Its translation: CASSLRGDIITGELFF.

This clonotype came up a few times. The CDR3 region has the DNA TGTGCCAGCAGCCTGAGGACAGGGGGCGCTTCGGCTGAAGCTTTCTTT. Amino acid sequence: CASSLRTGGASAEAFF. The chain combines TRBV4-2 with TRBJ1-1; 11 positions agree with TRBD1. Trimming cost V 4 bases and J 6 bases; bases outside gene matches: 10. CDR3 length: 16 residues. From germline, CDR1 is LGHNA and CDR2 YNFKEQ.

This clonotype was counted only a few times. The genes are TRBV6-1 and TRBJ2-2; TRBD2 matches at 8 bases. The CDR3 has 15 amino acids. J lost 5 bases, V lost 5 bases, and 7 bases had no gene match. The V gene's germline CDR1 is MNHNS and CDR2 SASEGT. DNA of the CDR3: TGTGCCAGCAGTAGGGGAGGCGGGGGGACCGGGGAGCTGTTTTTT. Protein: CASSRGGGGTGELFF.

This clonotype was seen a handful of times. This sequence joins TRBV9 and TRBJ2-2; D is ambiguous. Germline-derived CDR1 and CDR2 are SGDLS and YYNGEE. V was cut by 0 bases and J by 7 bases, with 7 bases left in between. The CDR3 length is 13 residues. CDR3 loop: CASSVVVVGELFF. CDR3 nucleotides: TGTGCCAGCAGCGTAGTAGTTGTCGGGGAGCTGTTTTTT. The full variable domain, its missing parts supplied by reference TRBV9 and TRBJ2-2, is DSGVTQTPKHLITATGQRVTLRCSPRSGDLSVYWYQQSLDQGLQFLIQYYNGEERAKGNILERFSAQQFPDLHSELNLSSLELGDSALYFCASSVVVVGELFFGEGSRLTVL.

The chain recombines TRBV9 with TRBJ2-1; 8 bases align to TRBD2. The CDR3 has 14 residues. Germline V CDR1 and CDR2: SGDLS, YYNGEE. Trimming took 0 bases from V and 6 from J; bases not matched to a gene: 2. The CDR3 coding sequence is TGTGCCAGCAGCGTAGCGGGGACTAGCAATGAGCAGTTCTTC. This gives the protein CASSVAGTSNEQFF.

The chain links TRBV6-6 to TRBJ2-5; D remains ambiguous. This CDR3 is 12 amino acids long. Germline V CDR1 and CDR2: MNHNY, SVGAGI (reference sequence). V lost 3 bases to trimming and J lost 2 bases, with 4 bases between them. CDR3 sequence reads: CASSYPQETQYF. In nucleotides, the CDR3 is TGTGCCAGCAGTTATCCTCAAGAGACCCAGTACTTC.

This clonotype was detected a few times. This chain links TRBV7-9 with TRBJ2-7; 9 bases are a match to TRBD1. The V gene's germline CDR1 is SEHNR and CDR2 FQNEAQ (reference sequence). The CDR3 length is 13 residues. The trim removed 5 bases at V and 7 bases at J, leaving 6 bases unmatched. The CDR3 bases are TGTGCCAGCAGCCAGGACAGGGGTTGGGAGCAGTACTTC. Its protein product is CASSQDRGWEQYF. The complete variable domain, with remaining parts taken from reference TRBV7-9 and TRBJ2-7, reads DTGVSQNPRHKITKRGQNVTFRCDPISEHNRLYWYRQTLGQGPEFLTYFQNEAQLEKSRLLSDRFSAERPKGSFSTLEIQRTEQGDSAMYLCASSQDRGWEQYFGPGTRLTVT.

A few counts support this clonotype. This rearrangement joins TRBV7-6 to TRBJ2-2, with 12 bases aligning to TRBD2. The CDR3 length is 15 residues. Germline V lookup: CDR1 SGHVS, CDR2 FNYEAQ. V shed 6 bases and J 6 bases; nucleotides not matched to a gene: 5. As DNA, the CDR3 is TGTGCCAGCAGTGCCCTAGCGGGAGGGGCCGGGGAGCTGTTTTTT. Residues: CASSALAGGAGELFF.

This clonotype showed up just a few times. The genes are TRBV3-1 and TRBJ2-1; 12 bases are shared with TRBD2. J lost 3 bases, V lost 10 bases, and 7 bases had no gene match. Germline CDR1 is LGHDT and CDR2 is YNNKEL (reference sequence). This CDR3 region has 15 residues. The CDR3 DNA reads TGTGCCACCCGGACTAGCGGGAAATTCTACAATGAGCAGTTCTTC. This translates into CATRTSGKFYNEQFF.

The rearrangement uses TRBV12-3 or TRBV12-4 and TRBJ1-2; 8 positions agree with TRBD1. The CDR3 spans 15 residues. Germline trimming cut 6 bases from V and 4 bases from J; bases unmatched to any gene: 10. The CDR3 coding sequence is TGTGCCAGCAGCACCAACAGGGGGTATGGCTATGGCTACACCTTC. Amino acids: CASSTNRGYGYGYTF.

The rearrangement joins TRBV4-1 to TRBJ2-6, with 7 bases lining up with TRBD1. V lost 2 bases to trimming and J lost 2 bases; unmatched junction nucleotides: 3. Germline-derived CDR1 and CDR2 are MGHRA and YSYEKL. The CDR3 sequence is 16 residues long. The CDR3 region is CASSQNTGAGANVLTF. In nucleotides, the CDR3 is TGCGCCAGCAGCCAAAACACAGGGGCTGGGGCCAACGTCCTGACTTTC.

The V and J genes are TRBV20-1 and TRBJ2-1; possible D gene TRBD2, 6 bases. The CDR3 is 15 residues long. The germline V gene encodes CDR1 DFQATT and CDR2 SNEGSKA (reference sequence). Trimming took 0 bases from V and 1 from J, leaving 10 bases between them. The CDR3 DNA is TGCAGTGCTAGAGAGGGCCTAGCGTCCTACAATGAGCAGTTCTTC. It specifies CSAREGLASYNEQFF.

This clonotype has a count of ten or more. This chain joins TRBV20-1 and TRBJ2-7, with 9 bases lining up with TRBD2. The V segment lost 1 base and the J segment 3 bases; nucleotides outside the gene matches: 10. CDR3 length equals 16 residues. In germline, CDR1 is DFQATT, CDR2 SNEGSKA (reference sequence). This CDR3 is CSARAPPRGRDYEQYF. CDR3 sequence (DNA): TGCAGTGCTAGAGCGCCCCCCCGCGGGAGGGACTACGAGCAGTACTTC.

This clonotype has just a few counts. The chain uses TRBV12-3 or TRBV12-4 and TRBJ1-4; D gene uncertain. This CDR3 comprises 14 residues. The germline V and J ends were trimmed by 4 bases and 2 bases, with 8 bases remaining between them. CDR3 protein: CASSSGTTNEKLFF. The CDR3 region has the DNA TGTGCCAGCAGTTCGGGCACCACTAATGAAAAACTGTTTTTT.

This clonotype has only a few counts. This chain joins TRBV20-1 and TRBJ2-2; the D is unclear. The length of the CDR3 is 15 residues. The ends were cut back, 2 bases at V and 0 bases at J, with 10 bases in the middle. Germline assignment: CDR1 DFQATT and CDR2 SNEGSKA (reference sequence). The CDR3 DNA follows: TGCAGTGCTAGAAAAACAAACGCGAACACCGGGGAGCTGTTTTTT. Translated: CSARKTNANTGELFF.

This clonotype was seen more than once but under ten times. This chain connects TRBV29-1 to TRBJ2-5; 9 bases are shared with TRBD1. The trim removed 7 bases at V and 7 bases at J, leaving 10 bases unmatched. The germline V gene encodes CDR1 SQVTM and CDR2 ANQGSEA. The CDR3 covers 13 residues. In nucleotides, the CDR3 is TGCAGCGCCGGGACAGGGAAGTTAGGGACCCAGTACTTC. Its protein product is CSAGTGKLGTQYF.

The chain uses TRBV28 and TRBJ2-1; 10 bases are a match to TRBD2. The CDR3 consists of 17 residues. In germline, CDR1 is MDHEN, CDR2 SYDVKM. The J segment lost 0 bases and the V segment lost 5 bases, leaving 7 bases of the junction unmatched. The CDR3 DNA is TGTGCCAGCAGTCTACGGACTAGCGGAGGCTCCTACAATGAGCAGTTCTTC. Protein sequence: CASSLRTSGGSYNEQFF.